This T cell receptor beta chain was sequenced in a study of vaccination and CD4 T cells after COVID-19. Described treatment: roughly 10-day PBMC culture with coronavirus spike peptide pools or control peptides (ViraFEST assay). Sequencing of cultured CD4+ T cell DNA used the Oncomine TCR Beta short-read assay. From the PCR reads, TCRdb called clonotypes with MiXCR, one entry per CDR3 protein. The sample carries 15,000 to 20,000 distinct CDR3 sequences, 40% to 55% recorded once. Regarding the study as a whole: For convalescent patients, 304 of the 307 vaccine-specific clones analyzed were classified as spike mono-reactive.

This clonotype was detected only once. Its antigen is still unknown. Sequenced material: CD4+ T cells from blood, cultured in vitro. The clonotype comes from a human donor who had recovered from COVID-19.

CDR3 residues: CASSKGGGNQPQHF. In DNA, the CDR3 is TGTGCCAGCAGCAAGGGCGGAGGCAATCAGCCCCAGCATTTT. V is TRBV7-2 and J is TRBJ1-5; no firm D call. The V end was cut by 5 bases, the J end by 2 bases, with 10 bases between. Germline values: CDR1 SGHTA, CDR2 FQGNSA. CDR3 size: 14 residues. Full variable domain (missing parts from reference TRBV7-2 and TRBJ1-5): GAGVSQSPSNKVTEKGKDVELRCDPISGHTALYWYRQSLGQGLEFLIYFQGNSAPDKSGLPSDRFSAERTGGSVSTLTIQRTQQEDSAVYLCASSKGGGNQPQHFGDGTRLSIL.